This T cell receptor (beta chain) was found in a study of blood T cell repertoires in COVID-19 (dated by TCRdb to the early 2020s). Background on the whole study: Samples from collaborators originated in the United States, Italy and Spain and spanned both the acute and convalescent phases of COVID-19. Where available, HLA class I and class II types were taken from metadata supplied by the sample provider and were not determined by assay-based typing. Subjects who had been exposed to COVID-19, were actively infected with it, or had recovered from it provided the deeply sampled blood TCRbeta repertoires that made up the dataset. Sample metadata almost always included a de-identified subject ID, COVID-19 status, age in years and sex. A freely available public database, intended as a resource for researchers studying the immune response to SARS-CoV-2, is where the repertoires were released. The samples were drawn from two sources: the first 160 participants of the ongoing ImmuneRACE study, and 1,200 or so subjects contributed by 6 global collaborators. The material from the prospective study consisted of cDNA or gDNA derived from T cells, B-cell-depleted T cells, or PBMCs. Results the study describes overall, beyond this receptor: The amount of clinical and demographic metadata varied by source and participant and was provided uncurated.

Looking up the germline V gene yields CDR1 LGHNA and CDR2 YNFKEQ. Trimming takes 2 bases off V and 1 base off J; junction bases not matched to a gene: 7. The CDR3 starts with the cysteine, ends with the phenylalanine, and has 17 residues. Only the CDR3 region is kept as DNA, spanning 51 bases read in frame from base 1. A note on this clone: The antigen this receptor binds is unknown. There are no base qualities to consult, and no much larger clone falls within one base.

Each collaborating institution followed its own protocols to collect whole blood in K2EDTA tubes. Collaborator samples were shipped for TCRbeta analysis as frozen whole blood, isolated PBMCs, or DNA extracted from either sample type. TCRbeta CDR3 regions were amplified from genomic DNA by means of the immunoSEQ Assay, a bias-controlled multiplex PCR. Per the authors' processing: The number of nucleated cells in each sample was estimated by amplification of reference gene primers within the assay. To quantify the absolute abundance of each unique TCRbeta CDR3 rearrangement, sequence reads were collapsed and filtered. For each sample, productive Simpson clonality was calculated by taking the square root of Simpson's diversity index across productive rearrangements. Here the immuneACCESS table is served through TCRdb, limited to in-frame sequences with V and J called. Missing clones are a known gap in these copies; in checked studies unresolved V genes cover under half, and the rest lacks a known reason. V and J calls and clone size are copied from that table; D and trimming were computed from the DNA. For this sample the table gives 300,000 to 400,000 clones, of which 87% were detected only once. The ten most abundant clones make up 1% of the sample.

The source is a man aged 50 to 60 with active or convalescent COVID-19. Here the chain combines TRBV4-2 and TRBJ2-5; TRBD2 fits 10 bases in the junction. The sequencing input was peripheral blood. The nucleotide sequence reads as follows: TGTGCCAGCAGCCAACTCAGCGGGGGGGCCATCCAAGAGACCCAGTACTTC. This yields the protein CASSQLSGGAIQETQYF.